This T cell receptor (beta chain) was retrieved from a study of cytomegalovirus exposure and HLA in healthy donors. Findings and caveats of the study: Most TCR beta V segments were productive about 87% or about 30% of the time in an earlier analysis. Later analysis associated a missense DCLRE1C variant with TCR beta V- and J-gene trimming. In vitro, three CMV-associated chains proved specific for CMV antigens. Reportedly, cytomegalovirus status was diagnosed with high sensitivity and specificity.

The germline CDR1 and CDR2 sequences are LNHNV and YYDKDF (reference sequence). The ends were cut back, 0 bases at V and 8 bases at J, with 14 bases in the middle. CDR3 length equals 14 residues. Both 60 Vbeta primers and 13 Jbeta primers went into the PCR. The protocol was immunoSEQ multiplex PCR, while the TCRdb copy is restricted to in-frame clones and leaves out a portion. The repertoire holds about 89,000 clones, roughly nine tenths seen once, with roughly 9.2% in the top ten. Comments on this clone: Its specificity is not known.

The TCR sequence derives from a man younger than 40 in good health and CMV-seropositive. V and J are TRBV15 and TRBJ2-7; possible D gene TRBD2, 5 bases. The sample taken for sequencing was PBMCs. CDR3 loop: CATSRDHGRQKQYF. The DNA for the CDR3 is TGTGCCACCAGCAGAGATCATGGGAGACAAAAGCAGTACTTC. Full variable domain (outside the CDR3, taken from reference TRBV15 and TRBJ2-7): DAMVIQNPRYQVTQFGKPVTLSCSQTLNHNVMYWYQQKSSQAPKLLFHYYDKDFNNEADTPDNFQSRRPNTSFCFLDIRSPGLGDTAMYLCATSRDHGRQKQYFGPGTRLTVT.